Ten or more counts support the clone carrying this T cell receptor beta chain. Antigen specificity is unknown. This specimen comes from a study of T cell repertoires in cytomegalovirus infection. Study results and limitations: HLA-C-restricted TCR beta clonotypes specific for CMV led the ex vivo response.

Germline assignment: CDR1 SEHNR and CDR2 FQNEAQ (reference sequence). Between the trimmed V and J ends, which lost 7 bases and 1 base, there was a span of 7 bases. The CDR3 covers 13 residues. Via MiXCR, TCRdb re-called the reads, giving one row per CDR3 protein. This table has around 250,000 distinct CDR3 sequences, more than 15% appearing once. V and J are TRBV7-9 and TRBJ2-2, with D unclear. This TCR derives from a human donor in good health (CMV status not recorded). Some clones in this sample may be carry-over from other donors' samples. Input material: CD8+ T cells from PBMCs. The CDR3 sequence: CASNSRNTGELFF. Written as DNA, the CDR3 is TGTGCCAGCAACAGCAGGAACACCGGGGAGCTGTTTTTT. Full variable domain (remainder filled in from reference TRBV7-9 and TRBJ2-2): DTGVSQNPRHKITKRGQNVTFRCDPISEHNRLYWYRQTLGQGPEFLTYFQNEAQLEKSRLLSDRFSAERPKGSFSTLEIQRTEQGDSAMYLCASNSRNTGELFFGEGSRLTVL.